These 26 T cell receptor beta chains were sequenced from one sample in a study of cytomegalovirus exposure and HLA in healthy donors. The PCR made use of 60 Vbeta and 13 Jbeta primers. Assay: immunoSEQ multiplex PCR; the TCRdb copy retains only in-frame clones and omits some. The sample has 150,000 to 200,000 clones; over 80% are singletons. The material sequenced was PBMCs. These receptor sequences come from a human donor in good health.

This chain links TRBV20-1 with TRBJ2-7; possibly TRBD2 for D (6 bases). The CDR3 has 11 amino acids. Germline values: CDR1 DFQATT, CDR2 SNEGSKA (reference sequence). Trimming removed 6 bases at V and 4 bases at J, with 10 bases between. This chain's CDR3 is CSAPEGYEQYF. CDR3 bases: TGCAGTGCCCCGGAGGGGTACGAGCAGTACTTC.

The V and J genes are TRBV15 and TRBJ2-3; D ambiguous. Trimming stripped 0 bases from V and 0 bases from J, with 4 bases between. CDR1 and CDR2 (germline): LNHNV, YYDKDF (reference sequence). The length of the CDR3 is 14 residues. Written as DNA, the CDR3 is TGTGCCACCAGCAGAGATCCTAGCACAGATACGCAGTATTTT. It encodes CATSRDPSTDTQYF.

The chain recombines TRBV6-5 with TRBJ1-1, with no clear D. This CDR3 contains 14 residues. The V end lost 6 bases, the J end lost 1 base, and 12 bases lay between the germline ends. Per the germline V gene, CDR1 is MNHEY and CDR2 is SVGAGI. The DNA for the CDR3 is TGTGCCAGCAGCTTTGGGCGCAAGAACACTGAAGCTTTCTTT. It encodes CASSFGRKNTEAFF.

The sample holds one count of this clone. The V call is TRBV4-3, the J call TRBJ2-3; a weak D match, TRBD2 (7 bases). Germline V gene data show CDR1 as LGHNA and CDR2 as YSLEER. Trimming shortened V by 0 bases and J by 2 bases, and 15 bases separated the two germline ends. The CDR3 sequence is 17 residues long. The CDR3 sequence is CASSQESAGAITDTQYF. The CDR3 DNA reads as TGCGCCAGCAGCCAAGAAAGCGCGGGGGCCATCACAGATACGCAGTATTTT.

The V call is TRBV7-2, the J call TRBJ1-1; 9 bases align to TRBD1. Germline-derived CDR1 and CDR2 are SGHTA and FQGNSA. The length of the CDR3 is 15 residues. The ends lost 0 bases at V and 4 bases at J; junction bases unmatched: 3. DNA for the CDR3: TGTGCCAGCAGCTTAGCCGGGACAGGGCTCACTGAAGCTTTCTTT. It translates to CASSLAGTGLTEAFF. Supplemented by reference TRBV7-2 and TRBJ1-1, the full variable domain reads GAGVSQSPSNKVTEKGKDVELRCDPISGHTALYWYRQSLGQGLEFLIYFQGNSAPDKSGLPSDRFSAERTGGSVSTLTIQRTQQEDSAVYLCASSLAGTGLTEAFFGQGTRLTVV.

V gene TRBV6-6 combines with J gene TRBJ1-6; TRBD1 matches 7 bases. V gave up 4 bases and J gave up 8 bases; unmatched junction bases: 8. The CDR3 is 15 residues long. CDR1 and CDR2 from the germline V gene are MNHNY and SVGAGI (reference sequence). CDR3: CASSSYPGTDSPLHF. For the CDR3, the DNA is TGTGCCAGCAGTTCCTATCCCGGGACAGATTCACCCCTCCACTTT.

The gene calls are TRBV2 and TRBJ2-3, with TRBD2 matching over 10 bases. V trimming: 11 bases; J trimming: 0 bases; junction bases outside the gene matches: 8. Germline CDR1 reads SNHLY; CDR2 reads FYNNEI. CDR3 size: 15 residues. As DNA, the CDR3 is TGTGCCTCGTCCTTAGCGGGGGGCAGCACAGATACGCAGTATTTT. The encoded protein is CASSLAGGSTDTQYF. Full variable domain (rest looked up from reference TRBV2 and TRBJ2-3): EPEVTQTPSHQVTQMGQEVILRCVPISNHLYFYWYRQILGQKVEFLVSFYNNEISEKSEIFDDQFSVERPDGSNFTLKIRSTKLEDSAMYFCASSLAGGSTDTQYFGPGTRLTVL.

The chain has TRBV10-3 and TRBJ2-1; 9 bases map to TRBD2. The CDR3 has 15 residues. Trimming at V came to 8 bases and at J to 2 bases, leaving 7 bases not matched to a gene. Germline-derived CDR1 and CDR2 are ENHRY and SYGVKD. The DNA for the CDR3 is TGTGCCATCTCAGCTAGCGGGGTACCCTACAATGAGCAGTTCTTC. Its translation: CAISASGVPYNEQFF.

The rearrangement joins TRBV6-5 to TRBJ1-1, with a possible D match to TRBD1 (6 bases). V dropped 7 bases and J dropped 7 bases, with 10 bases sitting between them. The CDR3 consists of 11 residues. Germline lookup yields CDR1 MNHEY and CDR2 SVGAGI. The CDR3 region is CASTRGDEAFF. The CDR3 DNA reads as TGTGCCAGCACCAGGGGAGATGAAGCTTTCTTT.

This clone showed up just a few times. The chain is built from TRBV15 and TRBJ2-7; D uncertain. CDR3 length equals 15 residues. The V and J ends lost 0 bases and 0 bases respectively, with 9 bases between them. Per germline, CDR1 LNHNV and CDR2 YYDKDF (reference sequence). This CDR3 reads CATSRDGGYSYEQYF. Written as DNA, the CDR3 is TGTGCCACCAGCAGAGACGGCGGCTACTCCTACGAGCAGTACTTC. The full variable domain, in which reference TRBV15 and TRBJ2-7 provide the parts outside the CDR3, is DAMVIQNPRYQVTQFGKPVTLSCSQTLNHNVMYWYQQKSSQAPKLLFHYYDKDFNNEADTPDNFQSRRPNTSFCFLDIRSPGLGDTAMYLCATSRDGGYSYEQYFGPGTRLTVT.

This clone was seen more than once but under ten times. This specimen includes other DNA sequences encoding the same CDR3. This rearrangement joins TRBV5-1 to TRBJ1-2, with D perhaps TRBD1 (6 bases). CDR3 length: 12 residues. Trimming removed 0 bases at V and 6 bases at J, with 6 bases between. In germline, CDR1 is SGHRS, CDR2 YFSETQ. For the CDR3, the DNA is TGCGCCAGCAGCTTGGACAGGGATGGCTACACCTTC. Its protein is CASSLDRDGYTF.

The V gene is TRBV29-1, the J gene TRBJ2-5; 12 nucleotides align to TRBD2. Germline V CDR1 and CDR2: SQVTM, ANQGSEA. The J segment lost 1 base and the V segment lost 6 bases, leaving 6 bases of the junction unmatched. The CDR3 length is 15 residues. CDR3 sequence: CSVSTSGGLQETQYF. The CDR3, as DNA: TGCAGCGTCTCGACTAGCGGGGGCCTCCAAGAGACCCAGTACTTC. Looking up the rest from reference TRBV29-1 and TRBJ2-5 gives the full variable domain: SAVISQKPSRDICQRGTSLTIQCQVDSQVTMMFWYRQQPGQSLTLIATANQGSEATYESGFVIDKFPISRPNLTFSTLTVSNMSPEDSSIYLCSVSTSGGLQETQYFGPGTRLLVL.

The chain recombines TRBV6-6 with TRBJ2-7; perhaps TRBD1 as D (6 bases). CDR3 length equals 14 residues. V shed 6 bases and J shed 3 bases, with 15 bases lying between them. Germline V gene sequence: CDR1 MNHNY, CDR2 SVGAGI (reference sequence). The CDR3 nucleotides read TGTGCCAGCAGGCGCGGTGGCAGGGGCTACGAGCAGTACTTC. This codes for CASRRGGRGYEQYF.

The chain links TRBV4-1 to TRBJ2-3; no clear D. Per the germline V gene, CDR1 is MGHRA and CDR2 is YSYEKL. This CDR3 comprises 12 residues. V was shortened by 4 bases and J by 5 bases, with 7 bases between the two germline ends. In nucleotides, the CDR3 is TGCGCCAGCAGCCCAATCATAGATACGCAGTATTTT. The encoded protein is CASSPIIDTQYF.

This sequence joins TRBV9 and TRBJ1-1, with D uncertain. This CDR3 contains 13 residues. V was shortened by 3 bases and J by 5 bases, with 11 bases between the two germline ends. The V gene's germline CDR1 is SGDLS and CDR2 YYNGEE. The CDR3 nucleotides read TGTGCCAGCAGCGATAATTGGAGTACTGAAGCTTTCTTT. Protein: CASSDNWSTEAFF.

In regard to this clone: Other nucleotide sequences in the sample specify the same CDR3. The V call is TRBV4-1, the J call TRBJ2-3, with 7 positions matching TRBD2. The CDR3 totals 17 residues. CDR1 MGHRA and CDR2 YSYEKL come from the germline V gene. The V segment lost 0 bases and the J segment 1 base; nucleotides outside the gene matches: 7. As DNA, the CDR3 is TGCGCCAGCAGCCAAGAGTCCGGCCTAGCGGGCACAGATACGCAGTATTTT. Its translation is CASSQESGLAGTDTQYF.

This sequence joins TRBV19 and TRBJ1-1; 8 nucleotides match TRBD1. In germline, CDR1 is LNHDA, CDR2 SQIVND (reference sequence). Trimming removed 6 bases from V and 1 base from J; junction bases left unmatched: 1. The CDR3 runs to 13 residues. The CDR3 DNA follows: TGTGCCAGTAGGCAGGGGGCGAACACTGAAGCTTTCTTT. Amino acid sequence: CASRQGANTEAFF.

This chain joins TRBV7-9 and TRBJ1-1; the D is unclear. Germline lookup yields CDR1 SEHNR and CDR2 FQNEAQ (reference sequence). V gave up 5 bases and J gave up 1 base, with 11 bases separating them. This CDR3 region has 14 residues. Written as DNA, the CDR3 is TGTGCCAGCAGCCCTAACTTCCCGAACACTGAAGCTTTCTTT. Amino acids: CASSPNFPNTEAFF.

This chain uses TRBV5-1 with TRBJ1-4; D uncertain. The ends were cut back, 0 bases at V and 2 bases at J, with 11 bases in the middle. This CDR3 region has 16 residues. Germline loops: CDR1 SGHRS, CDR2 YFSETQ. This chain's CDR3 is CASSLAGRATNEKLFF. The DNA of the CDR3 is TGCGCCAGCAGCTTGGCCGGGAGGGCGACTAATGAAAAACTGTTTTTT.

The CDR3 nucleotides are TGCGCCAGCAGCGGAGGCGAGAACAGTGCCTGCGAGCAGTACTTC. Amino acids: CASSGGENSACEQYF. The chain joins TRBV5-1 to TRBJ2-7, with D perhaps matching TRBD2 (5 bases). The germline CDR1 and CDR2 sequences are SGHRS and YFSETQ. V dropped 4 bases and J dropped 6 bases, with 20 bases sitting between them. The CDR3 runs to 15 residues.

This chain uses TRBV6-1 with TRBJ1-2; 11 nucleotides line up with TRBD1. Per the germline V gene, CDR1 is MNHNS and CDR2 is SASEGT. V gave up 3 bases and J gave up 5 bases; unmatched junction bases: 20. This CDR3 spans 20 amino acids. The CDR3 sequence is CASSEFSPSLPGQGEYGYTF. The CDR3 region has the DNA TGTGCCAGCAGTGAGTTTTCTCCTTCTCTCCCGGGACAGGGGGAGTATGGCTACACCTTC.

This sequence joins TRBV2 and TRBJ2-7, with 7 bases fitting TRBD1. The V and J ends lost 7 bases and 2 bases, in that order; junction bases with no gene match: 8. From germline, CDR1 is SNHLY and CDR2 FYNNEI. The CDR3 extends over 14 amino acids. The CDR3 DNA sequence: TGTGCCAGCATACCCCAGGGGGTGGCCTACGAGCAGTACTTC. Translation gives CASIPQGVAYEQYF.

CDR3: CASRGAGFYNEQFF. The CDR3 DNA reads TGTGCCAGTAGAGGGGCGGGGTTCTACAATGAGCAGTTCTTC. This chain links TRBV19 with TRBJ2-1, with D possibly matching TRBD2 (6 bases). V lost 6 bases and J lost 3, with 12 bases in between. Germline CDR1 is LNHDA and CDR2 is SQIVND (reference sequence). The CDR3 covers 14 residues.

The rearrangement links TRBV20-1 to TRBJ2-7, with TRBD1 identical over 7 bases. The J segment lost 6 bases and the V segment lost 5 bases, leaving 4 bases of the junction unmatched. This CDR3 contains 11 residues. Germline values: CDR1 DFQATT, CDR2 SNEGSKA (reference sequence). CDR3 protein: CSAYGTAEQYF. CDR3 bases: TGCAGTGCTTATGGGACAGCCGAGCAGTACTTC.

The CDR3 DNA reads as TGCGCCAGCAGCCAAGCCGGGGAATCGAACACCGGGGAGCTGTTTTTT. Translation: CASSQAGESNTGELFF. V gene TRBV4-3 combines with J gene TRBJ2-2; possibly TRBD2 for D (5 bases). Germline CDR1 and CDR2: LGHNA and YSLEER. V lost 1 base and J 0 bases, leaving 9 bases between the germline ends. CDR3 length: 16 residues.

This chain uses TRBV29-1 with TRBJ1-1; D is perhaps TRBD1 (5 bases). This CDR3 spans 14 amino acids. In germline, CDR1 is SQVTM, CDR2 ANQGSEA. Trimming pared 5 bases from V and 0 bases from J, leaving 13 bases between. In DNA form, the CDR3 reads TGCAGCGTTATAGGACAACTTATGAACACTGAAGCTTTCTTT. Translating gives CSVIGQLMNTEAFF. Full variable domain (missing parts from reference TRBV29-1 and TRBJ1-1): SAVISQKPSRDICQRGTSLTIQCQVDSQVTMMFWYRQQPGQSLTLIATANQGSEATYESGFVIDKFPISRPNLTFSTLTVSNMSPEDSSIYLCSVIGQLMNTEAFFGQGTRLTVV.